This T cell receptor beta chain is drawn from a study of identical twins. Overall study findings and caveats: The conclusions drew on cross-sectional statistical analysis instead of tracking the same donors.

In every case, the donor was a healthy Caucasian. TCRdb reprocessed the 5' RACE reads with MiXCR, giving one entry per CDR3 protein. The data contain roughly 1,500,000 distinct CDR3 sequences, about 32% of them singletons. The V gene's germline CDR1 is MNHEY and CDR2 SVGAGI. The CDR3 is made up of 18 amino acids. The V end lost 2 bases, the J end lost 3 bases, and 22 bases lay between the germline ends. This clonotype was detected only a few times. Its target is unknown. Source material: cord blood. The TCR originated in a newborn girl in good health. The rearrangement joins TRBV6-5 to TRBJ1-2, with a possible D match to TRBD1 (5 bases). CDR3 sequence (DNA): TGTGCCAGCAGTTACGCGAAATCCCGTGCCAGGGCGGACTATGGCTACACCTTC. Translating it yields CASSYAKSRARADYGYTF.